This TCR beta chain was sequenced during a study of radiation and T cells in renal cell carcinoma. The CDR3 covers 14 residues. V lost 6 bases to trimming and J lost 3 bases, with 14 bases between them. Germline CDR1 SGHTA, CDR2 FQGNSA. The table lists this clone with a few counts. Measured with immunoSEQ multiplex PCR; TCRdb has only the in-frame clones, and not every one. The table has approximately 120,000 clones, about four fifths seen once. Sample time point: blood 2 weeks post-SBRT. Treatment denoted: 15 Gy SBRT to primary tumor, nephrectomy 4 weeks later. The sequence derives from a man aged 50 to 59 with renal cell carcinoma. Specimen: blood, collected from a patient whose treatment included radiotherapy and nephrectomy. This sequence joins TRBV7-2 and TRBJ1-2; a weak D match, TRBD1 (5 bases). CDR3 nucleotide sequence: TGTGCCAGCAGTCCATTCAGGGAGGACTATGGCTACACCTTC. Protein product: CASSPFREDYGYTF.